A single sample is the source of the 10 T cell receptor beta chains below, sequenced in a study of long-term antiretroviral therapy in people with HIV. Samples were assayed with immunoSEQ v3.0 at survey level. Profiled with immunoSEQ multiplex PCR; TCRdb holds only in-frame clones, not every one. Of around 20,000 clones listed, approximately 80% are singletons. Here the sequenced sample was unsorted PBMCs, taken 0.5 years after starting antiretroviral therapy. The receptors derive from a man aged 18 to 30 with HIV.

The sample holds one count of this clone. CDR3 DNA: TGTGCCAGCAGCTTAGAGTCTTCGGGGGCTAGCGGGGGGTTCTACAATGAGCAGTTCTTC. As protein: CASSLESSGASGGFYNEQFF. The rearrangement joins TRBV7-4 to TRBJ2-1, with TRBD2 matching 11 bases. This CDR3 is 20 amino acids long. V shed 1 base and J 3 bases; nucleotides not matched to a gene: 14. Per the germline V gene, CDR1 is SGHVT and CDR2 is SQSDAQ.

The chain couples TRBV27 to TRBJ2-2, with 7 nucleotides matching TRBD1. CDR1 is MNHEY, CDR2 SMNVEV, per germline (reference sequence). This CDR3 is built from 14 residues. The V gene end was trimmed by 7 bases and the J gene end by 3 bases; junction bases not matched to a gene: 5. The CDR3 sequence is CASKLQGHTGELFF. The CDR3 DNA is TGTGCCAGCAAGCTACAGGGGCACACCGGGGAGCTGTTTTTT.

The chain has TRBV7-9 and TRBJ1-1; a weak D match, TRBD1 (5 bases). From germline, CDR1 is SEHNR and CDR2 FQNEAQ (reference sequence). The CDR3 extends over 14 amino acids. The V and J ends lost 5 bases and 5 bases respectively, with 15 bases between them. CDR3 residues: CASSHLGGRTEAFF. The CDR3 DNA sequence: TGTGCCAGCAGCCATCTCGGGGGAAGGACTGAAGCTTTCTTT.

This clone was detected once. The chain links TRBV5-4 to TRBJ2-3, with D possibly TRBD1 on 5 matching bases. The V end was cut by 6 bases, the J end by 7 bases, with 18 bases between. In germline, CDR1 is SGHNT, CDR2 YYREEE (reference sequence). CDR3 length: 14 residues. The CDR3 here is CASNLDTGAHTQYF. CDR3 nucleotides: TGTGCCAGCAACCTGGACACAGGAGCACATACGCAGTATTTT.

This clone occurred once. This chain links TRBV15 with TRBJ2-7; D possibly corresponds to TRBD2 (5 bases). Germline CDR1 is LNHNV and CDR2 is YYDKDF (reference sequence). The CDR3 consists of 16 residues. Trimming pared 1 base from V and 6 bases from J, leaving 19 bases between. The CDR3 nucleotides are TGTGCCACCAGCAGAGTGTATGGGAGAAGTCACGTCGAGCAGTACTTC. Encoded protein: CATSRVYGRSHVEQYF. Full variable domain (missing parts from reference TRBV15 and TRBJ2-7): DAMVIQNPRYQVTQFGKPVTLSCSQTLNHNVMYWYQQKSSQAPKLLFHYYDKDFNNEADTPDNFQSRRPNTSFCFLDIRSPGLGDTAMYLCATSRVYGRSHVEQYFGPGTRLTVT.

The V gene is TRBV28, the J gene TRBJ2-5, with a possible D match to TRBD2 (5 bases). The V and J ends lost 6 bases and 3 bases respectively, with 32 bases between them. The germline V gene encodes CDR1 MDHEN and CDR2 SYDVKM. The CDR3 extends over 20 amino acids. CDR3 coding DNA: TGTGCCAGCAGACTGAGGCTTGTCGTGGAGCCCAGAGGGAAGGAAGAGACCCAGTACTTC. Translated: CASRLRLVVEPRGKEETQYF.

This chain connects TRBV7-2 to TRBJ1-4; tentative D call: TRBD1 (5 bases). V dropped 5 bases and J dropped 4 bases, with 17 bases sitting between them. The CDR3 totals 16 residues. Germline V CDR1 and CDR2: SGHTA, FQGNSA. The CDR3 region has the DNA TGTGCCAGCAGCCCCGAGATTGGGGCTGTTAATGAAAAACTGTTTTTT. Its protein product is CASSPEIGAVNEKLFF.

The chain recombines TRBV20-1 with TRBJ2-5; the D is unclear. V was clipped by 6 bases and J by 3 bases, with 8 bases between them. Germline lookup yields CDR1 DFQATT and CDR2 SNEGSKA (reference sequence). CDR3 size: 11 residues. CDR3 sequence reads: CSAPDEETQYF. In DNA, the CDR3 is TGCAGTGCCCCGGACGAAGAGACCCAGTACTTC.

The chain employs TRBV9 and TRBJ1-1; D possibly corresponds to TRBD1 (5 bases). This CDR3 region has 16 residues. The V and J ends lost 2 bases and 8 bases respectively, with 22 bases between them. The germline CDR1 and CDR2 sequences are SGDLS and YYNGEE. CDR3 sequence reads: CASSVGLRAADREAFF. The CDR3 DNA reads as TGTGCCAGCAGCGTCGGGCTCAGGGCGGCCGACCGGGAAGCTTTCTTT.

This chain uses TRBV7-2 with TRBJ2-7; D possibly corresponds to TRBD1 (6 bases). In germline, CDR1 is SGHTA, CDR2 FQGNSA. The CDR3 consists of 13 residues. Trimming removed 3 bases from V and 4 bases from J, with 10 bases in between. CDR3 protein: CASSFNREYEQYF. The CDR3 bases are TGTGCCAGCAGCTTTAACAGGGAGTACGAGCAGTACTTC.